The 20 T cell receptor beta chains in this list originate from one sample, sequenced in a study of CD8 T cells in ankylosing spondylitis. Whole-study results and caveats: A TCR beta motif of eight highly homologous variants appeared characteristic of ankylosing spondylitis blood.

TCRdb itself ran the 5' RACE reads through MiXCR, one entry per CDR3 protein. The table lists more than 250,000 distinct CDR3 sequences, under 8.5% of them singletons. The antigens of these receptors remain unknown. Input material: blood, either unsorted or a sorted T cell fraction (not recorded which). The source is a male donor with ankylosing spondylitis.

This clonotype was detected a few times. The CDR3 DNA reads TGTGCCAGCAGCCCTCCCAGTATAGAGACCCAGTACTTC. This codes for CASSPPSIETQYF. The chain couples TRBV7-2 to TRBJ2-5; D gene unclear. V gave up 5 bases and J gave up 4 bases, with 11 bases separating them. Germline CDR1 is SGHTA and CDR2 is FQGNSA. This CDR3 comprises 13 residues.

This clonotype has only a few counts. V is TRBV27 and J is TRBJ1-2, with 8 bases that match TRBD1. The germline gives CDR1 MNHEY, CDR2 SMNVEV (reference sequence). CDR3 length equals 13 residues. V shed 6 bases, J shed 7 bases, and the junction held 7 bases outside the gene matches. CDR3 coding DNA: TGTGCCAGCAGGAACACAGGGGGATTTGGCTACACCTTC. Translating it yields CASRNTGGFGYTF.

This clonotype was seen a handful of times. V usage is TRBV4-1 and J usage is TRBJ2-7; 11 nucleotides agree with TRBD2. The germline V gene encodes CDR1 MGHRA and CDR2 YSYEKL. The CDR3 runs to 15 residues. V lost 3 bases to trimming and J lost 2 bases; unmatched junction nucleotides: 3. CDR3 sequence: CASSQGLAEAYEQYF. In nucleotides, the CDR3 is TGCGCCAGCAGCCAGGGACTAGCGGAGGCCTACGAGCAGTACTTC.

This clonotype appeared many times. Relative to the germline gene, one junction end is altered; a read error may explain this. The chain carries TRBV29-1 and TRBJ2-1; a weak D match, TRBD2 (6 bases). Germline V gene data show CDR1 as SQVTM and CDR2 as ANQGSEA. The CDR3 is made up of 12 amino acids. The CDR3 DNA reads as TGCAGCGTTGAAGAAACGGGCGCGGGATTTATGTTC. Its translation is CSVEETGAGFMF.

This chain uses TRBV20-1 with TRBJ2-3, with 8 bases aligning to TRBD1. The CDR3 runs 14 residues. Unmatched junction bases numbered 4, after V lost 5 bases and J lost 0 bases. The germline V gene encodes CDR1 DFQATT and CDR2 SNEGSKA (reference sequence). The CDR3 nucleotides are TGCAGTGCTCCAGGGGGCTGGAGCACAGATACGCAGTATTTT. It codes for CSAPGGWSTDTQYF.

This clonotype was recorded a few times. The chain joins TRBV7-8 to TRBJ2-7; 7 bases match TRBD2. V trimming: 1 base; J trimming: 2 bases; junction bases outside the gene matches: 11. The germline V gene has CDR1 SGHVS and CDR2 FQNEAQ. The CDR3 totals 17 residues. In nucleotides, the CDR3 is TGTGCCAGCAGCTTAGGTGTTGGTAGCGGGCCGACCTACGAGCAGTACTTC. It encodes CASSLGVGSGPTYEQYF.

V gene TRBV20-1 combines with J gene TRBJ2-5, with 8 bases matching TRBD1. The V and J ends lost 6 bases and 2 bases, in that order; junction bases with no gene match: 14. Germline values: CDR1 DFQATT, CDR2 SNEGSKA (reference sequence). The CDR3 totals 16 residues. The CDR3 region has the DNA TGCAGTGCCACAGTAATGACAGGGGAACCGCAAGAGACCCAGTACTTC. Translating it yields CSATVMTGEPQETQYF.

The rearrangement links TRBV7-9 to TRBJ2-7, with D perhaps matching TRBD1 (5 bases). V was clipped by 5 bases and J by 7 bases, with 12 bases between them. Per the germline V gene, CDR1 is SEHNR and CDR2 is FQNEAQ (reference sequence). The CDR3 sequence is 12 residues long. The CDR3 spells CASSRTQGEQYF. As DNA, the CDR3 is TGTGCCAGCAGCCGCACCCAGGGTGAGCAGTACTTC.

This chain joins TRBV29-1 and TRBJ1-5; tentatively, D is TRBD1 (5 bases). This CDR3 region has 13 residues. Germline values: CDR1 SQVTM, CDR2 ANQGSEA. Trimming took 6 bases from V and 2 from J, leaving 11 bases between them. In DNA, the CDR3 is TGCAGCGTCGGGGGGAGAGGCAATCAGCCCCAGCATTTT. Amino acid sequence: CSVGGRGNQPQHF.

CDR3 bases: TGTGCCAGCAGCGTTGGGACAGGGGTCCAGCCCCAGCATTTT. This gives the protein CASSVGTGVQPQHF. The rearrangement joins TRBV7-2 to TRBJ1-5, with 10 positions matching TRBD1. CDR3 length: 14 amino acids. V shed 5 bases, J shed 7 bases, and the junction held 5 bases outside the gene matches. Germline CDR1 SGHTA, CDR2 FQGNSA.

Many counts were recorded for this clonotype. The chain carries TRBV20-1 and TRBJ2-7; TRBD1 matches at 8 bases. Germline CDR1 and CDR2: DFQATT and SNEGSKA (reference sequence). The CDR3 has 14 amino acids. J lost 4 bases, V lost 2 bases, and 7 bases had no gene match. This chain's CDR3 is CSARSRTGTYEQYF. The CDR3 coding sequence is TGCAGTGCTAGATCCCGGACAGGGACATACGAGCAGTACTTC.

This clonotype has a handful of counts. This sequence joins TRBV7-3 and TRBJ2-3; possible D gene TRBD2, 5 bases. The CDR3 covers 14 residues. V dropped 5 bases and J dropped 5 bases, with 14 bases sitting between them. The germline gives CDR1 SGHTA, CDR2 FQGTGA. CDR3 region: CASSLGGMGDTQYF. CDR3 nucleotides: TGTGCCAGCAGCCTAGGAGGTATGGGAGATACGCAGTATTTT.

This clonotype was seen repeatedly, ten times or more. This sequence joins TRBV12-3 or TRBV12-4 and TRBJ2-7; no clear D. CDR3 length: 14 amino acids. Trimming removed 4 bases from V and 0 bases from J, with 10 bases in between. The CDR3 bases are TGTGCCAGCAGTTACCTAGGAAGCTCCTACGAGCAGTACTTC. Its translation: CASSYLGSSYEQYF.

The chain has TRBV4-2 and TRBJ2-3, with 7 bases aligning to TRBD1. Trimming cost V 1 base and J 5 bases; bases outside gene matches: 6. CDR3 length: 15 amino acids. Germline values: CDR1 LGHNA, CDR2 YNFKEQ. The CDR3 bases are TGTGCCAGCAGCCAAGGACAGGGCGTAGTAGATACGCAGTATTTT. It translates to CASSQGQGVVDTQYF.

The J gene is TRBJ2-1, the V gene TRBV2, with D perhaps being TRBD1 or TRBD2 (6 bases each). This CDR3 contains 16 residues. The germline V gene has CDR1 SNHLY and CDR2 FYNNEI. V shed 6 bases and J shed 0 bases, with 15 bases lying between them. Written as DNA, the CDR3 is TGTGCCAGCAGACCCGCCGGGGGCAGCTCCTACAATGAGCAGTTCTTC. Translated, it gives CASRPAGGSSYNEQFF.

This clonotype has only a few counts. This chain uses TRBV2 with TRBJ1-1, with 7 bases matching TRBD1. Trimming cost V 0 bases and J 2 bases; bases outside gene matches: 0. Germline-derived CDR1 and CDR2 are SNHLY and FYNNEI. The CDR3 is 14 residues long. The CDR3 region is CASSEAGGNTEAFF. CDR3 DNA sequence: TGTGCCAGCAGTGAAGCAGGGGGCAACACTGAAGCTTTCTTT.

This clonotype was recorded many times. This chain uses TRBV10-3 with TRBJ2-1, with D perhaps matching TRBD2 (5 bases). CDR3 length: 16 amino acids. V was trimmed by 0 bases and J by 7 bases, leaving 16 bases between them. Germline V gene lookup returns CDR1 ENHRY and CDR2 SYGVKD. The DNA of the CDR3 is TGTGCCATCAGTGAGTCGAATGCGGGTCATGGGAATGAGCAGTTCTTC. As protein: CAISESNAGHGNEQFF.

J is TRBJ1-2 and V is TRBV12-3 or TRBV12-4, with D possibly matching TRBD1 (5 bases). Trimming pared 5 bases from V and 3 bases from J, leaving 10 bases between. The CDR3 has 13 residues. In nucleotides, the CDR3 is TGTGCCAGCAGTACGACAGCGGACTATGGCTACACCTTC. Translation: CASSTTADYGYTF.

The V and J genes are TRBV3-1 and TRBJ1-1, with D unclear. The V end lost 4 bases, the J end lost 13 bases, and 16 bases lay between the germline ends. The CDR3 sequence is 12 residues long. The germline gives CDR1 LGHDT, CDR2 YNNKEL (reference sequence). The CDR3 DNA reads TGTGCCAGCAGCCCGGAACCGGCAGAGCATTTCTTT. Protein: CASSPEPAEHFF.

This clonotype was recorded a few times. This chain connects TRBV5-1 to TRBJ2-4; 9 bases are a match to TRBD2. The junction had 5 bases not matched to a gene; V was cut back by 0 bases and J by 4 bases. CDR3 size: 16 residues. The germline V gene has CDR1 SGHRS and CDR2 YFSETQ. CDR3 nucleotide sequence: TGCGCCAGCAGCTTGGTTGGACTAGCGCTAAAAAACATTCAGTACTTC. Translation gives CASSLVGLALKNIQYF.